The 5 T cell receptor beta chains below come from one sample, sequenced in a study of blood T cells in healthy people across ages. Combining a sample-barcoded 5' primer with a J-beta primer mix, a second PCR ran for about 7 to 11 cycles. Each CDR3 protein is one row after TCRdb ran MiXCR on the 5' RACE reads. The table has about 800,000 distinct CDR3 sequences, about 42% seen once. Sequenced sample: blood. These receptors were taken from a man older than 75 in good health.

Concerning this clonotype itself: Being one base from a much bigger clone, this may be a read error. The chain uses TRBV29-1 and TRBJ2-1, with 7 bases that match TRBD2. Unmatched junction bases numbered 9, after V lost 6 bases and J lost 1 base. Germline V gene lookup returns CDR1 SQVTM and CDR2 ANQGSEA. CDR3 length equals 15 residues. The CDR3 loop is CSVGRERISYNEQFF. CDR3 bases: TGCAGCGTGGGGAGGGAGCGGATTTCCTACAATGAGCAGTTCTTC.

This clonotype came up a few times. The chain uses TRBV6-6 and TRBJ2-7; TRBD2 is a possible D gene (5 bases). The CDR3 totals 13 residues. V lost 2 bases to trimming and J lost 3 bases, with 8 bases between them. Germline V lookup: CDR1 MNHNY, CDR2 SVGAGI (reference sequence). The CDR3 protein is CASSYVGNYEQYF. The CDR3, as DNA: TGTGCCAGCAGTTACGTCGGGAACTACGAGCAGTACTTC.

The chain links TRBV5-1 to TRBJ2-7; D gene uncertain. The CDR3 is made up of 14 amino acids. From germline, CDR1 is SGHRS and CDR2 YFSETQ. V lost 1 base, J lost 0 bases, and 8 bases lay in between. The CDR3 protein is CASSLRRGSYEQYF. The CDR3 DNA reads TGCGCCAGCAGCTTGCGCCGAGGCTCCTACGAGCAGTACTTC.

This chain uses TRBV4-1 with TRBJ2-3; 10 bases agree with TRBD2. The CDR3 totals 16 residues. Germline assignment: CDR1 MGHRA and CDR2 YSYEKL. With V trimmed by 4 bases and J by 2 bases, 6 bases remained unmatched. The CDR3 spells CASSRTGTSDTDTQYF. For the CDR3, the DNA is TGCGCCAGCAGCCGTACCGGGACTAGCGACACAGATACGCAGTATTTT.

The rearrangement links TRBV5-1 to TRBJ1-5, with D perhaps matching TRBD1 (5 bases). The germline CDR1 and CDR2 sequences are SGHRS and YFSETQ. V was clipped by 0 bases and J by 0 bases, with 7 bases between them. This CDR3 comprises 15 residues. In DNA form, the CDR3 reads TGCGCCAGCAGCTTGGATCAGGGTAGCAATCAGCCCCAGCATTTT. It yields the protein CASSLDQGSNQPQHF.